This is a list of T cell receptor beta chains from one sample in a study of T-cell memory formation after mild COVID-19. Via MiXCR, TCRdb re-called the 5' RACE reads, giving one row per CDR3 protein. The data contain roughly 500,000 distinct CDR3 sequences, approximately 20% of them singletons. The sequencing sample was made of PBMCs or a T cell subset sorted from them (not recorded which). The origin of the receptors is an adult woman who had mild COVID-19 (a few samples of this study predate the infection). Cell type and time point are not known. The CDR3 runs from the conserved cysteine through the conserved F or W. D genes are given only for firm matches. Size values are once, few and many counts, or a class for expanded clones, and some rows have none.

clone_size	d_call	v_call	j_call	cdr3_nt	cdr3_aa
few	TRBD2	TRBV4-2	TRBJ2-2	TGTGCCAGCAGCCAAGATGTGCTAGCGGGGACACCGAACACCGGGGAGCTGTTTTTT	CASSQDVLAGTPNTGELFF
-	TRBD2	TRBV19	TRBJ2-1	TGTGCCAGTAGTATGAATCCGGGACTAGGGCGCAATGAGCAGTTCTTC	CASSMNPGLGRNEQFF
-	TRBD2	TRBV6-2/TRBV6-3	TRBJ2-1	TGTGCCAGCAGTTACTGGTCTAGCGGAATAACTGGAAATGAGCAGTTCTTC	CASSYWSSGITGNEQFF
-	-	TRBV12-3/TRBV12-4	TRBJ1-1	TGTGCCAGCAGTTTCTCCCCGGGACGCCCGGGTGGAACTGAAGCTTTCTTT	CASSFSPGRPGGTEAFF
-	-	TRBV12-3/TRBV12-4	TRBJ1-4	TGTGCCAGCAGTTTCGACCGACCCGGAGAAAAACTGTTTTTT	CASSFDRPGEKLFF
few	-	TRBV19	TRBJ2-1	TGTGCCAGTAGTATAGATCCGATCTCTCCAGCGGACTACTACAATGAGCAGTTCTTC	CASSIDPISPADYYNEQFF
many	-	TRBV20-1	TRBJ1-1	TGCAGTGCTAGAGATAGGTTCGGGGCCTTGAGAACTTTCTTT	CSARDRFGALRTFF
few	-	TRBV9	TRBJ2-1	TGTGCCAGCAGCGTAGGCCACCGGGACCAAGACCATGAGCAGTTCTTC	CASSVGHRDQDHEQFF
-	-	TRBV18	TRBJ2-3	TGTGCCAGCTCAGGCGGGGACACAGATACGCAGTATTTT	CASSGGDTDTQYF
few	-	TRBV7-9	TRBJ1-1	TGTGCCAGCAGCTCGAGGGTCACTGAAGCTTTCTTT	CASSSRVTEAFF
-	-	TRBV7-9	TRBJ1-1	TGTGCCAGCAGCTCAATACCAGGTATAGGAGGCACTGAAGCTTTCTTT	CASSSIPGIGGTEAFF
-	TRBD1	TRBV18	TRBJ1-1	TGTGCCAGCTACCAGACAGGGGAGACTGAAGCTTTCTTT	CASYQTGETEAFF
few	-	TRBV4-2	TRBJ1-4	TGTGCCAGCAGCCAAGATCCGGGCACCCGAGGGGAAAAACTGTTTTTT	CASSQDPGTRGEKLFF
few	-	TRBV20-1	TRBJ2-1	TGCAGTGCTAGTTTTGGGCGGCAGTTCTTC	CSASFGRQFF
-	-	TRBV12-3/TRBV12-4	TRBJ2-7	TGTGCCAGCAGTCTTTCGTGGACTTCGTACGAGCAGTACTTC	CASSLSWTSYEQYF
-	TRBD2	TRBV5-6	TRBJ2-2	TGTGCCAGCAGCTCTCGGCTAGCGGGGTTAGACACCGGGGAGCTGTTTTTT	CASSSRLAGLDTGELFF
few	-	TRBV12-3/TRBV12-4	TRBJ1-1	TGTGCCAGCACCGACGCCGGGTTAGAAGCTTTCTTT	CASTDAGLEAFF
-	TRBD2	TRBV7-9	TRBJ2-7	TGTGCCAGCAGTCCGGGACTAGGAGAGGACGAGCAGTACTTC	CASSPGLGEDEQYF
-	-	TRBV12-3/TRBV12-4	TRBJ1-1	TGTGCCAGCAGTTTCATTGGACAAAACACTGAAGCTTTCTTT	CASSFIGQNTEAFF
few	-	TRBV5-1	TRBJ1-1	TGCGCCAGCAGCTTGGATGGGGACGTTTCCACTGAAGCTTTCTTT	CASSLDGDVSTEAFF
-	TRBD2	TRBV5-1	TRBJ2-1	TGCGCCAGCAGCTATTCGACTAGCGGGAGCAATGAGCAGTTCTTC	CASSYSTSGSNEQFF
-	-	TRBV7-8	TRBJ2-2	TGTGCCAGCAGCTTCGGAGGGAGGACCAGCGGGGAGCTGTTTTTT	CASSFGGRTSGELFF
many	TRBD1	TRBV12-3/TRBV12-4	TRBJ1-2	TGTGCCAGCAGTTTTTCTGGGACAGGATACAACTATGGCTACACCTTC	CASSFSGTGYNYGYTF
-	TRBD2	TRBV12-3/TRBV12-4	TRBJ2-7	TGTGCCAGCAGTTTCTCTAGCGGGGGGCCCTACCGGTACGAGCAGTACTTC	CASSFSSGGPYRYEQYF
few	TRBD2	TRBV7-8	TRBJ2-1	TGTGCCAGCAGCCCCCGGTCTAGCGGGAGGAGCTCCTACAATGAGCAGTTCTTC	CASSPRSSGRSSYNEQFF
many	-	TRBV30	TRBJ1-2	TGTGCCTCGGGGGGCCGGTTGAACTATGGCTACACCTTC	CASGGRLNYGYTF